This record covers a single T cell receptor beta chain. This may be a read error, as it is one base from a much larger clone. TCRdb reanalysed the RT-PCR reads using MiXCR and keeps one entry per CDR3 protein. The profile shows approximately 720,000 distinct CDR3 sequences, 12% to 15% of them singletons. After removal of 8 bases from V and 4 bases from J, the junction contained 1 base not matched to a gene. The CDR3 consists of 11 residues. The germline gives CDR1 MNHNY, CDR2 SVGAGI (reference sequence). Sequenced sample: memory CD4+ T cells from blood. This TCR was sampled from a female donor in good health, serving as a healthy control. This chain joins TRBV6-6 and TRBJ1-2; 7 nucleotides agree with TRBD1. The CDR3 loop is CASGTVYGYTF. CDR3 in DNA: TGTGCCAGCGGGACAGTCTATGGCTACACCTTC.